The 9 T cell receptor beta chains below come from one sample, sequenced in a study of cytomegalovirus exposure and HLA in healthy donors. The PCR employed 60 Vbeta primers together with 13 Jbeta primers. Sequencing was performed with immunoSEQ multiplex PCR; in TCRdb, only in-frame clones are kept and a portion is missing. This sample has around 150,000 clones, with about 79% found just once. The sample comprised PBMCs. The receptors were gathered from a female donor in good health and CMV-seropositive.

The chain combines TRBV9 with TRBJ2-7; unclear D gene. Trimming shortened V by 0 bases and J by 4 bases, and 8 bases separated the two germline ends. The CDR3 covers 13 residues. Germline values: CDR1 SGDLS, CDR2 YYNGEE. Here the CDR3 reads CASSVAQNYEQYF. The CDR3 DNA reads as TGTGCCAGCAGCGTAGCCCAGAATTACGAGCAGTACTTC.

This clone has only one observation. V is TRBV9 and J is TRBJ1-3, with D possibly matching TRBD1 (5 bases). V dropped 0 bases and J dropped 3 bases, with 19 bases sitting between them. The germline V gene encodes CDR1 SGDLS and CDR2 YYNGEE. There are 18 residues in the CDR3. CDR3 bases: TGTGCCAGCAGCGTAGGAGGACGCTGGGGGGAAGGTGGAAACACCATATATTTT. Protein product: CASSVGGRWGEGGNTIYF.

V and J are TRBV11-2 and TRBJ1-1; D gene uncertain. The ends were cut back, 0 bases at V and 0 bases at J, with 5 bases in the middle. CDR3 size: 14 residues. From germline, CDR1 is SGHAT and CDR2 FQNNGV. The CDR3 region is CASSLEAVNTEAFF. The CDR3 coding sequence is TGTGCCAGCAGCTTAGAGGCAGTGAACACTGAAGCTTTCTTT.

This clone was seen a single time. The rearrangement links TRBV7-2 to TRBJ2-7; 14 nucleotides align to TRBD2. The CDR3 sequence is 12 residues long. With V trimmed by 5 bases and J by 12 bases, 3 bases remained unmatched. CDR1 and CDR2 from the germline V gene are SGHTA and FQGNSA. For the CDR3, the DNA is TGTGCCAGCAGCCCGGGACTAGCGGGAGTGTACTTC. Amino acid sequence: CASSPGLAGVYF.

The chain recombines TRBV5-5 with TRBJ2-2, with 7 nucleotides matching TRBD1. This CDR3 is built from 16 residues. V lost 7 bases, J lost 5 bases, and 14 bases stayed unmatched. Per the germline V gene, CDR1 is SGHKS and CDR2 is YYEKEE (reference sequence). CDR3 bases: TGTGCCAGCCACAGCGTTGGACAGGTGACAACCGGGGAGCTGTTTTTT. It specifies CASHSVGQVTTGELFF.

The chain carries TRBV5-1 and TRBJ1-1; TRBD1 aligns across 11 bases. The CDR3 consists of 14 residues. The J segment lost 4 bases and the V segment lost 4 bases, leaving 3 bases of the junction unmatched. Germline loops: CDR1 SGHRS, CDR2 YFSETQ. CDR3 DNA: TGCGCCAGCAGCGCCGGGACAGGGGGCACTGAAGCTTTCTTT. Its protein is CASSAGTGGTEAFF.

The chain couples TRBV29-1 to TRBJ2-7; a possible D gene is TRBD1 (5 bases). The V gene lost 4 bases and the J gene lost 4 bases, with 23 bases spanning the gap. The CDR3 is 16 amino acids. Per germline, CDR1 SQVTM and CDR2 ANQGSEA. CDR3 sequence (DNA): TGCAGCGTTGGCGTGTGGGGCAGGGCTTGGAATTACGAGCAGTACTTC. It translates to CSVGVWGRAWNYEQYF.

The chain uses TRBV5-4 and TRBJ2-1, with TRBD1 as a possible D gene (5 bases). Germline CDR1 SGHNT, CDR2 YYREEE (reference sequence). The CDR3 is made up of 16 amino acids. With 0 bases removed from V and 1 base from J, the gap between germline ends came to 11 bases. CDR3 nucleotide sequence: TGTGCCAGCAGCTTGGGGCCGTCAGGGTCCTACAATGAGCAGTTCTTC. Amino acid sequence: CASSLGPSGSYNEQFF.

DNA of the CDR3: TGCGCCAGCGGCCGGGGTTCGGGCGTCTCCAATGAAAAACTGTTTTTT. Its protein is CASGRGSGVSNEKLFF. The rearrangement joins TRBV5-1 to TRBJ1-4; the D is unclear. There are 16 residues in the CDR3. V was shortened by 7 bases and J by 5 bases, with 21 bases between the two germline ends. From germline, CDR1 is SGHRS and CDR2 YFSETQ.